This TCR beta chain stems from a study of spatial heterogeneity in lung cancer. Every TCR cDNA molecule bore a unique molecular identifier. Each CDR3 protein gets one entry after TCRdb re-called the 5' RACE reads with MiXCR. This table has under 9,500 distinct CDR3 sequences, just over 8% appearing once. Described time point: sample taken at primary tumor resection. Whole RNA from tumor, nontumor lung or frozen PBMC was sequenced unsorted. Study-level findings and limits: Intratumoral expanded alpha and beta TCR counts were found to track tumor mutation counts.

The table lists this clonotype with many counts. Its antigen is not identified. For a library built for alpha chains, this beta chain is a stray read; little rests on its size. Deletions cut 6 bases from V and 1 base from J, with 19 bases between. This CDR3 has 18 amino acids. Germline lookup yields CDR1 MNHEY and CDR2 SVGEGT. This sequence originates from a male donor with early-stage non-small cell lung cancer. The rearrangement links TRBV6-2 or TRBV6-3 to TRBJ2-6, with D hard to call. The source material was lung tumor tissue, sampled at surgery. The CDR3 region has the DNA TGTGCCAGCAGCTACCAAAGGGCAGTTGAGTCTGGGGCCAACGTCCTGACTTTC. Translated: CASSYQRAVESGANVLTF.